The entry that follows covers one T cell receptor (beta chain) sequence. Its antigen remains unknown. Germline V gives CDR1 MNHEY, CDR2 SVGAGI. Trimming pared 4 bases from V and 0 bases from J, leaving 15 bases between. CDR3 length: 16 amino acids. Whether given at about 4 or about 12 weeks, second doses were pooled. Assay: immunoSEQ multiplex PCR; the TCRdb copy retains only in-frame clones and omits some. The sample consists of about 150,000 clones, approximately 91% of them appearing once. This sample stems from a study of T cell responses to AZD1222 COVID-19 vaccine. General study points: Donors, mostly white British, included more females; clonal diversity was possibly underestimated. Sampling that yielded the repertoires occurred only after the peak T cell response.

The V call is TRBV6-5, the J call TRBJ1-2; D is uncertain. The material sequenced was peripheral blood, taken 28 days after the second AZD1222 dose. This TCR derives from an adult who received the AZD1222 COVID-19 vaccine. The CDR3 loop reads CASSLGAPRANYGYTF. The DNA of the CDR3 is TGTGCCAGCAGTTTGGGCGCCCCAAGGGCTAACTATGGCTACACCTTC.